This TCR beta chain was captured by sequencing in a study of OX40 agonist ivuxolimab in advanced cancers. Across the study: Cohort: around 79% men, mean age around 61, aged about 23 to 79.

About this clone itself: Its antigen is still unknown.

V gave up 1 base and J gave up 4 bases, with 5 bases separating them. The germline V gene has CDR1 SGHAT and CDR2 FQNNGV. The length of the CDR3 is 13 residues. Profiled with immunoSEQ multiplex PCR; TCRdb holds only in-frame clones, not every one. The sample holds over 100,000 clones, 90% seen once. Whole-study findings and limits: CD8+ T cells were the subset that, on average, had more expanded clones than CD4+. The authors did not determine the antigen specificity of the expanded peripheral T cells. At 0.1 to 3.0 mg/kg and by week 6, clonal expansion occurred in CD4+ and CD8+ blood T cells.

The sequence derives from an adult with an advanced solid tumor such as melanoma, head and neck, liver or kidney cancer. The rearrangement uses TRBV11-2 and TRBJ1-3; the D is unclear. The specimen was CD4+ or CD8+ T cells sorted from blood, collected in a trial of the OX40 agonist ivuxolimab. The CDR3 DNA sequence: TGTGCCAGCAGCTTAGTGGTGGGAAACACCATATATTTT. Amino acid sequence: CASSLVVGNTIYF.